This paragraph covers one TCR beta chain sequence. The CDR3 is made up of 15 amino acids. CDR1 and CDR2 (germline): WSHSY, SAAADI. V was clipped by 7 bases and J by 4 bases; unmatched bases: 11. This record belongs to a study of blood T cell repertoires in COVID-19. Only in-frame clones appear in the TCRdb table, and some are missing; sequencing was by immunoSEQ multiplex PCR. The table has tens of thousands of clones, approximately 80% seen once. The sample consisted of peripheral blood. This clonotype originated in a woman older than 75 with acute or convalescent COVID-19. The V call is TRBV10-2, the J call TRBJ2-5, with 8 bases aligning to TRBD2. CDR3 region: CASNAGGRSLETQYF. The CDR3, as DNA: TGCGCCAGCAACGCGGGCGGGAGGTCCTTAGAGACCCAGTACTTC.